The sequence of this T cell receptor (beta chain) was determined in a study of T cells expressing NK-cell markers. Study-wide background: Beta-chain profiling covered CD3+CD56+NKG2C+, CD3+CD56+NKG2C- and CD3+CD56-NKG2C+ sorted subsets.

This CDR3 comprises 15 residues. CDR1 and CDR2 from the germline V gene are SGHNT and YYREEE (reference sequence). No DNA is given; TCRdb re-called the 5' RACE reads and lists each CDR3 protein once. The sample totals around 260,000 distinct CDR3 sequences. Sequenced input: blood T cells: a sorted CD56 or NKG2C T cell subset, CD4+ or CD8+ T cells, or bulk PBMC T cells (not recorded which). This chain joins TRBV5-4 and TRBJ2-1; TCRdb gives TRBD1 as the D gene, but with no DNA this cannot be confirmed. The sequence derives from a woman between 18 and 70 years old in good health. The chain's CDR3 is CASSLAGAPYNEQFF.